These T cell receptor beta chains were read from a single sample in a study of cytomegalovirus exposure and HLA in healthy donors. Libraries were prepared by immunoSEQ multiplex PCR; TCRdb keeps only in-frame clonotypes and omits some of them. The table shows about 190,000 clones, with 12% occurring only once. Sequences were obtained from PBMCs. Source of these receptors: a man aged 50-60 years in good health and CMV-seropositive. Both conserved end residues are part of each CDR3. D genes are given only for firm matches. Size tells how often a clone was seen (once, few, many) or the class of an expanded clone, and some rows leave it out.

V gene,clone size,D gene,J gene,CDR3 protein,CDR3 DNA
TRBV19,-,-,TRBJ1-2,CASGLTGVGFGYTF,TGTGCCAGTGGACTAACAGGAGTCGGCTTTGGCTACACCTTC
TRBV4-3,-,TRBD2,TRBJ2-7,CASSHEGLDEQYF,TGCGCCAGCAGCCATGAAGGACTAGACGAGCAGTACTTC
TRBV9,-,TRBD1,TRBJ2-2,CASSFRGQGGTGELFF,TGTGCCAGCAGCTTTCGTGGACAGGGAGGCACCGGGGAGCTGTTTTTT
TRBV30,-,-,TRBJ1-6,CAWSVQENSPLHF,TGTGCCTGGAGTGTACAGGAGAATTCACCCCTCCACTTT
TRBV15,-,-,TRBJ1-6,CATSTEGRGSPLHF,TGTGCCACCAGCACGGAGGGAAGGGGATCACCCCTCCACTTT
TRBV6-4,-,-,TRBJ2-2,CASSPLSSGTGELFF,TGTGCCAGCAGCCCACTCAGTAGCGGCACCGGGGAGCTGTTTTTT
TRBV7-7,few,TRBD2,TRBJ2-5,CASSLGMAGGQETQYF,TGTGCTAGCAGCTTAGGAATGGCGGGGGGTCAAGAGACCCAGTACTTC
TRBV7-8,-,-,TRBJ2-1,CASSLLEHNEQFF,TGTGCCAGCAGCTTATTGGAGCACAATGAGCAGTTCTTC
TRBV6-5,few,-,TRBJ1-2,CASSYFDGDLRGYTF,TGTGCCAGCAGTTACTTCGACGGGGATTTGAGAGGCTACACCTTC
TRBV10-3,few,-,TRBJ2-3,CAIMKEGDADTQYF,TGTGCCATCATGAAAGAGGGGGACGCAGATACGCAGTATTTT
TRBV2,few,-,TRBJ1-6,CASKAVGANNSPLHF,TGTGCCAGCAAGGCCGTGGGGGCTAATAATTCACCCCTCCACTTT